A single sample gave rise to the 30 T cell receptor beta chains below, sequenced in a study of OX40 agonist ivuxolimab in advanced cancers. This table comes from immunoSEQ multiplex PCR, and its TCRdb copy is limited to in-frame clones, with some not included. The table shows tens of thousands of clones, with 75% to 90% occurring only once. The starting material was CD4+ or CD8+ T cells sorted from blood, obtained in a trial of the OX40 agonist ivuxolimab. These receptors were taken from an adult with an advanced solid tumor such as melanoma, head and neck, liver or kidney cancer.

V and J are TRBV7-2 and TRBJ2-1; D is undetermined. This CDR3 has 18 amino acids. Germline lookup yields CDR1 SGHTA and CDR2 FQGNSA. V lost 7 bases and J lost 0, with 22 bases in between. CDR3 sequence reads: CASTKIIYGPSSYNEQFF. In nucleotides, the CDR3 is TGTGCCAGCACCAAAATAATCTACGGGCCGAGCTCCTACAATGAGCAGTTCTTC.

This clone was counted once. The V and J genes are TRBV29-1 and TRBJ2-3; D not certain. V was pared by 2 bases and J by 5 bases, with 11 bases between. There are 13 residues in the CDR3. Per germline, CDR1 SQVTM and CDR2 ANQGSEA. The CDR3: CSVEKGLVDTQYF. The CDR3 nucleotides read TGCAGCGTTGAAAAGGGTTTGGTAGATACGCAGTATTTT.

The chain carries TRBV6-5 and TRBJ2-7; 9 nucleotides line up with TRBD1. This CDR3 has 15 amino acids. Unmatched junction bases numbered 4, after V lost 4 bases and J lost 0 bases. Germline values: CDR1 MNHEY, CDR2 SVGAGI. CDR3 DNA: TGTGCCAGCAGTTGGGGGACAGGGAGCTCCTACGAGCAGTACTTC. Its protein is CASSWGTGSSYEQYF.

V gene TRBV6-1 combines with J gene TRBJ1-4; 7 bases line up with TRBD1. Germline lookup yields CDR1 MNHNS and CDR2 SASEGT. This CDR3 contains 18 residues. With 2 bases clipped from V and 0 bases from J, the junction kept 9 bases outside the gene matches. The CDR3 protein is CASSETTGRWATNEKLFF. As DNA, the CDR3 is TGTGCCAGCAGTGAAACGACAGGGAGGTGGGCAACTAATGAAAAACTGTTTTTT.

J is TRBJ2-7 and V is TRBV11-2; TRBD2 agrees at 13 bases. CDR1 is SGHAT, CDR2 FQNNGV, per germline. There are 15 residues in the CDR3. After removal of 5 bases from V and 6 bases from J, the junction contained 7 bases not matched to a gene. As DNA, the CDR3 is TGTGCCAGCAGCCAACTAGCGGGAGGGCCGTCCGAGCAGTACTTC. Amino acids: CASSQLAGGPSEQYF.

This clone was seen just once. J is TRBJ2-7 and V is TRBV2; D call uncertain. Germline assignment: CDR1 SNHLY and CDR2 FYNNEI. Trimming shortened V by 3 bases and J by 2 bases, and 8 bases separated the two germline ends. There are 13 residues in the CDR3. For the CDR3, the DNA is TGTGCCAGCAGTGAGAGAAAGGCCTACGAGCAGTACTTC. As protein: CASSERKAYEQYF.

The chain recombines TRBV9 with TRBJ2-6, with D tentatively TRBD1 (6 bases). Deletions cut 4 bases from V and 3 bases from J, with 11 bases between. The CDR3 contains 15 residues. Germline V CDR1 and CDR2: SGDLS, YYNGEE. CDR3 region: CASSLTGLGANVLTF. In DNA, the CDR3 is TGTGCCAGCAGCCTCACAGGGCTTGGGGCCAACGTCCTGACTTTC.

This clone was counted between two and nine times. This sequence joins TRBV29-1 and TRBJ1-3; unclear D gene. The CDR3 totals 15 residues. Looked up from germline, CDR1 is SQVTM and CDR2 is ANQGSEA. The germline V and J ends were trimmed by 1 base and 3 bases, with 13 bases remaining between them. CDR3: CSVEVMGRIGNTIYF. The CDR3 DNA reads TGCAGCGTTGAAGTAATGGGGAGAATTGGAAACACCATATATTTT.

The chain joins TRBV7-9 to TRBJ2-5, with 8 bases lining up with TRBD2. The CDR3 totals 15 residues. Germline V lookup: CDR1 SEHNR, CDR2 FQNEAQ (reference sequence). V was pared by 1 base and J by 5 bases, with 6 bases of the junction left unmatched. CDR3 protein: CASSLDGGRRETQYF. For the CDR3, the DNA is TGTGCCAGCAGCTTAGACGGCGGGAGGAGGGAGACCCAGTACTTC.

The gene calls are TRBV19 and TRBJ1-5; D perhaps matches TRBD1 (5 bases). Germline lookup yields CDR1 LNHDA and CDR2 SQIVND (reference sequence). The V gene lost 6 bases and the J gene lost 1 base, with 10 bases spanning the gap. This CDR3 region has 14 residues. CDR3 sequence reads: CASSPGHSNQPQHF. CDR3 coding DNA: TGTGCCAGTAGCCCTGGACACAGCAATCAGCCCCAGCATTTT.

The chain carries TRBV10-3 and TRBJ1-4; no clear D gene. Between the trimmed V and J ends, which lost 2 bases and 3 bases, there was a span of 7 bases. Germline CDR1 reads ENHRY; CDR2 reads SYGVKD. The CDR3 runs to 14 residues. The CDR3 loop is CAISEGSPNEKLFF. CDR3 nucleotides: TGTGCCATCAGTGAGGGGTCCCCTAATGAAAAACTGTTTTTT.

This chain joins TRBV11-1 and TRBJ2-2; D remains ambiguous. This CDR3 is built from 14 residues. In germline, CDR1 is SGHAT, CDR2 FQDESV (reference sequence). Trimming shortened V by 7 bases and J by 7 bases, and 16 bases separated the two germline ends. The CDR3: CASTTRALVGELFF. The DNA of the CDR3 is TGTGCCAGCACGACACGGGCCCTCGTCGGGGAGCTGTTTTTT. The whole variable domain, remainder taken from reference TRBV11-1 and TRBJ2-2, is EAEVAQSPRYKITEKSQAVAFWCDPISGHATLYWYRQILGQGPELLVQFQDESVVDDSQLPKDRFSAERLKGVDSTLKIQPAELGDSAMYLCASTTRALVGELFFGEGSRLTVL.

This sequence joins TRBV11-2 and TRBJ2-7, with 8 bases aligning to TRBD1. With V trimmed by 1 base and J by 12 bases, 8 bases remained unmatched. The germline CDR1 and CDR2 sequences are SGHAT and FQNNGV. The CDR3 consists of 13 residues. The CDR3 DNA reads as TGTGCCAGCAGCTTAGTGGTGACAGGGGAAGCGTACTTC. This codes for CASSLVVTGEAYF.

Only one count was recorded for this clone. The chain is built from TRBV7-9 and TRBJ1-5; D remains ambiguous. This CDR3 is 14 amino acids long. In germline, CDR1 is SEHNR, CDR2 FQNEAQ (reference sequence). V lost 6 bases, J lost 1 base, and 10 bases lay in between. This CDR3 is CASSPGRSNQPQHF. The DNA of the CDR3 is TGTGCCAGCAGTCCTGGGCGCAGCAATCAGCCCCAGCATTTT.

This clone appeared once. The genes are TRBV5-4 and TRBJ2-1; D is unclear. V lost 4 bases to trimming and J lost 8 bases, with 13 bases between them. Germline lookup yields CDR1 SGHNT and CDR2 YYREEE (reference sequence). This CDR3 spans 13 amino acids. Written as DNA, the CDR3 is TGTGCCAGCAGCCCCCCCAAAGGCGATGAGCAGTTCTTC. Translated: CASSPPKGDEQFF.

The rearrangement uses TRBV18 and TRBJ1-5; tentative D call: TRBD1 (6 bases). The CDR3 runs 16 residues. Looked up from germline, CDR1 is KGHSH and CDR2 is LQKENI. V was clipped by 3 bases and J by 1 base, with 13 bases between them. The CDR3 nucleotides read TGTGCCAGCTCACCTGAGGGGGTGCTAAGCAATCAGCCCCAGCATTTT. It specifies CASSPEGVLSNQPQHF.

This clone was observed once. In nucleotides, the CDR3 is TGTGCCAGCAGCTTAGCACTAGGACAGTCGGAAAAACTGTTTTTT. This sequence encodes CASSLALGQSEKLFF. The chain is built from TRBV7-6 and TRBJ1-4, with D possibly being TRBD1 (6 bases). Germline CDR1 SGHVS, CDR2 FNYEAQ. The CDR3 totals 15 residues. The ends were cut back, 0 bases at V and 8 bases at J, with 13 bases in the middle. The whole variable domain, remainder taken from reference TRBV7-6 and TRBJ1-4, is GAGVSQSPRYKVTKRGQDVALRCDPISGHVSLYWYRQALGQGPEFLTYFNYEAQQDKSGLPNDRFSAERPEGSISTLTIQRTEQRDSAMYRCASSLALGQSEKLFFGSGTQLSVL.

This chain joins TRBV6-5 and TRBJ2-7; D possibly matches TRBD1 or TRBD2 (6 bases each). Trimming removed 7 bases from V and 4 bases from J, with 20 bases in between. Germline assignment: CDR1 MNHEY and CDR2 SVGAGI. This CDR3 region has 15 residues. Here the CDR3 reads CASTLAPGQSYEQYF. The CDR3 bases are TGTGCCAGCACGCTAGCGCCGGGACAAAGTTACGAGCAGTACTTC.

The chain couples TRBV7-8 to TRBJ1-4; 10 bases are a match to TRBD1. Germline loops: CDR1 SGHVS, CDR2 FQNEAQ. The CDR3 is made up of 15 amino acids. V shed 5 bases and J 8 bases; nucleotides not matched to a gene: 8. As DNA, the CDR3 is TGTGCCAGCAGCCCCGGGACAGGGGATGGAGAAAAACTGTTTTTT. The encoded protein is CASSPGTGDGEKLFF.

The genes are TRBV2 and TRBJ1-5; D remains unclear. The CDR3 covers 16 residues. V shed 2 bases and J shed 0 bases, with 11 bases lying between them. Germline-derived CDR1 and CDR2 are SNHLY and FYNNEI. The CDR3 DNA follows: TGTGCCAGCAGTGAAAGGAGCCAGTATAGCAATCAGCCCCAGCATTTT. This translates into CASSERSQYSNQPQHF.

The gene calls are TRBV28 and TRBJ2-7, with a tentative D call TRBD1 (7 bases). CDR1 and CDR2 (germline): MDHEN, SYDVKM. Trimming removed 7 bases from V and 2 bases from J, with 21 bases in between. This CDR3 contains 16 residues. CDR3 DNA: TGTGCCAGCACCCTCGGAGGGGGCATTTTGACCTACGAGCAGTACTTC. It translates to CASTLGGGILTYEQYF. Filled out from reference TRBV28 and TRBJ2-7, the complete variable domain reads DVKVTQSSRYLVKRTGEKVFLECVQDMDHENMFWYRQDPGLGLRLIYFSYDVKMKEKGDIPEGYSVSREKKERFSLILESASTNQTSMYLCASTLGGGILTYEQYFGPGTRLTVT.

This rearrangement joins TRBV29-1 to TRBJ2-2; D might be TRBD2 (7 bases). The CDR3 length is 15 residues. The germline gives CDR1 SQVTM, CDR2 ANQGSEA. The V end was cut by 1 base, the J end by 5 bases, with 14 bases between. The CDR3 reads CSVEVGGARTGELFF. CDR3 bases: TGCAGCGTTGAAGTAGGGGGGGCGCGTACCGGGGAGCTGTTTTTT.

The chain employs TRBV20-1 and TRBJ1-2, with D maybe TRBD1 (6 bases). Trimming pared 5 bases from V and 6 bases from J, leaving 10 bases between. CDR3 length: 11 residues. Germline assignment: CDR1 DFQATT and CDR2 SNEGSKA (reference sequence). CDR3: CSAPRTDGYTF. Written as DNA, the CDR3 is TGCAGTGCTCCTCGGACAGATGGCTACACCTTC.

DNA for the CDR3: TGTGCCAGCAGCGCGGCTAGCGGGAGAGACGAGCAGTACTTC. Its protein is CASSAASGRDEQYF. The chain uses TRBV9 and TRBJ2-7; 10 bases match TRBD2. V trimming: 3 bases; J trimming: 5 bases; junction bases outside the gene matches: 5. The CDR3 loop spans 14 amino acids. CDR1 is SGDLS, CDR2 YYNGEE, per germline. Combining the CDR3 with reference TRBV9 and TRBJ2-7 gives the whole variable domain DSGVTQTPKHLITATGQRVTLRCSPRSGDLSVYWYQQSLDQGLQFLIQYYNGEERAKGNILERFSAQQFPDLHSELNLSSLELGDSALYFCASSAASGRDEQYFGPGTRLTVT.

The chain uses TRBV5-1 and TRBJ1-2; possible D gene TRBD1, 5 bases. The V and J ends lost 0 bases and 6 bases respectively, with 15 bases between them. The CDR3 is 15 amino acids. Per germline, CDR1 SGHRS and CDR2 YFSETQ. This chain's CDR3 is CASSLGGRPGDGYTF. The CDR3 DNA sequence: TGCGCCAGCAGCTTGGGAGGACGGCCGGGGGATGGCTACACCTTC.

The J gene is TRBJ2-4, the V gene TRBV5-6; TRBD1 matches at 12 bases. The CDR3 loop spans 17 amino acids. V shed 3 bases, J shed 7 bases, and the junction held 11 bases outside the gene matches. The germline CDR1 and CDR2 sequences are SGHDT and YYEEEE. The CDR3 is CASSSTGTGGAGNIQYF. The CDR3 DNA reads TGTGCCAGCAGCTCAACCGGGACAGGGGGCGCGGGGAACATTCAGTACTTC.

The chain recombines TRBV10-3 with TRBJ1-2, with D possibly matching TRBD1 (6 bases). Deletions cut 3 bases from V and 3 bases from J, with 11 bases between. From germline, CDR1 is ENHRY and CDR2 SYGVKD. The CDR3 spans 14 residues. This CDR3 is CAISDSTGDYGYTF. In DNA, the CDR3 is TGTGCCATCAGTGACTCGACAGGAGACTATGGCTACACCTTC.

This clone was found a few times. The V gene is TRBV7-8, the J gene TRBJ2-5; D not resolved. Trimming removed 0 bases from V and 5 bases from J, with 7 bases in between. This CDR3 has 13 residues. The germline V gene encodes CDR1 SGHVS and CDR2 FQNEAQ. The CDR3 is CASSLARWETQYF. The CDR3 DNA follows: TGTGCCAGCAGCTTAGCCCGGTGGGAGACCCAGTACTTC.

This rearrangement joins TRBV5-8 to TRBJ2-7; D not resolved. Germline loops: CDR1 SGHTS, CDR2 YDEGEE. The CDR3 is 15 amino acids. V gave up 3 bases and J gave up 2 bases, with 15 bases separating them. CDR3 protein: CASSSYRSGAYEQYF. In DNA, the CDR3 is TGTGCCAGCAGCTCTTACCGAAGTGGGGCCTACGAGCAGTACTTC.

CDR3: CASSLNWSPSGSGNTIYF. CDR3 in DNA: TGTGCCAGCAGCTTGAATTGGAGCCCGAGTGGCTCTGGAAACACCATATATTTT. The chain carries TRBV5-4 and TRBJ1-3; no definite D call. V gave up 1 base and J gave up 0 bases, with 17 bases separating them. Germline V gene data show CDR1 as SGHNT and CDR2 as YYREEE (reference sequence). The length of the CDR3 is 18 residues.